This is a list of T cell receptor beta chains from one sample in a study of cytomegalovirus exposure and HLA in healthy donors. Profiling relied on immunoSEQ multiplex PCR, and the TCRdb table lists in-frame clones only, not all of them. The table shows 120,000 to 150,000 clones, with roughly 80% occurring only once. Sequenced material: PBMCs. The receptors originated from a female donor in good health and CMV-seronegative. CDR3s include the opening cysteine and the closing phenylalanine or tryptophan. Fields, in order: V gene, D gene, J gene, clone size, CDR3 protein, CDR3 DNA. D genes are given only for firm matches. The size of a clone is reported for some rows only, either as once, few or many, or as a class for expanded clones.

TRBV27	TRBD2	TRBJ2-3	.	CASSSLAELGTDTQYF	TGTGCCAGCAGTTCCCTAGCGGAGCTGGGCACAGATACGCAGTATTTT
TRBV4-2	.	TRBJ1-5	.	CASSHGAGENQPQHF	TGTGCCAGCAGCCATGGTGCAGGCGAGAATCAGCCCCAGCATTTT
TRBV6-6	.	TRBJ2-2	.	CASSYLTVGELFF	TGTGCCAGCAGTTATTTGACAGTCGGGGAGCTGTTTTTT
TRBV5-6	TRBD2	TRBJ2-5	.	CASSPGTSGTQETQYF	TGTGCCAGCAGCCCAGGGACTAGCGGGACTCAAGAGACCCAGTACTTC
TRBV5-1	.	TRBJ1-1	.	CASSLIPENTEAFF	TGCGCCAGCAGCTTGATCCCAGAGAACACTGAAGCTTTCTTT
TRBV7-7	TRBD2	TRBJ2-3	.	CASSLVLAGEQYF	TGTGCCAGCAGCTTAGTCCTAGCGGGGGAGCAGTATTTT
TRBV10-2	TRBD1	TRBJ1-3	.	CASSSTGGNTIYF	TGCGCCAGCAGTTCGACAGGGGGAAACACCATATATTTT
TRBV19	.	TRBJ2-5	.	CASSIRGGQETQYF	TGTGCCAGTAGTATAAGGGGGGGGCAAGAGACCCAGTACTTC
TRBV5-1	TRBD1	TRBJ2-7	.	CASSSGQGGEQYF	TGCGCCAGCAGTTCTGGACAGGGGGGGGAGCAGTACTTC
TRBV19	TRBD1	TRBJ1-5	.	CASSIGEDRVDQPQHF	TGTGCCAGTAGTATAGGAGAGGACAGGGTGGATCAGCCCCAGCATTTT
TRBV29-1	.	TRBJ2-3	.	CSLLSGFTDTQYF	TGCAGCCTCCTTAGCGGATTCACAGATACGCAGTATTTT
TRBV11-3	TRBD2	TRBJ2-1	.	CASSLISGTYNEQFF	TGTGCCAGCAGCTTAATCAGCGGGACCTACAATGAGCAGTTCTTC
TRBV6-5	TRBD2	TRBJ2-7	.	CASSSLSGRSYEQYF	TGTGCCAGCAGTTCCCTTAGCGGGAGGAGTTACGAGCAGTACTTC
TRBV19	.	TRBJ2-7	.	CASSSTPTYEQYF	TGTGCCAGTAGTTCGACTCCAACTTACGAGCAGTACTTC
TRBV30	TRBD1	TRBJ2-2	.	CAWSGTVRGELFF	TGTGCCTGGAGCGGGACAGTCCGCGGGGAGCTGTTTTTT
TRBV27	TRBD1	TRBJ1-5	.	CASSPQGVMGPQHF	TGTGCCAGCAGTCCCCAGGGGGTGATGGGGCCCCAGCATTTT
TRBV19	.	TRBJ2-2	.	CASSILAGSTGELFF	TGTGCCAGTAGTATCTTGGCAGGGTCCACCGGGGAGCTGTTTTTT
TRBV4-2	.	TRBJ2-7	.	CASSQDGQARYEQYF	TGTGCCAGCAGCCAAGATGGTCAGGCACGCTACGAGCAGTACTTC
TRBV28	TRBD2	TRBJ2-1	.	CASSPLTGGLHNEQFF	TGTGCCAGCAGTCCGCTCACGGGAGGTCTCCACAATGAGCAGTTCTTC
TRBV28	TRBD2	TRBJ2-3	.	CATREGLDTQYF	TGTGCCACTCGGGAGGGCTTAGATACGCAGTATTTT
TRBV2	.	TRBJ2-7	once	CASSERPPSPYEQYF	TGTGCCAGCAGTGAGCGTCCTCCGTCCCCCTACGAGCAGTACTTC
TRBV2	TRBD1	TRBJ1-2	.	CASMRETGSTNDGYTF	TGTGCCAGCATGCGAGAGACAGGGAGCACTAATGATGGCTACACCTTC
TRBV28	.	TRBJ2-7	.	CASSGRGLGASFYEQYF	TGTGCCAGCAGTGGGCGGGGATTAGGGGCTAGCTTCTACGAGCAGTACTTC
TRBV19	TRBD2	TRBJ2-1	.	CASQTGTSIYYNEQFF	TGTGCCAGTCAAACCGGGACTAGCATTTACTACAATGAGCAGTTCTTC
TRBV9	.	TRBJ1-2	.	CASSGQVNALSYGYTF	TGTGCCAGCAGCGGACAGGTTAATGCCCTGTCCTATGGCTACACCTTC
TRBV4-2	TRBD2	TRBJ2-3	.	CASSPGLAGARTQYF	TGTGCCAGCAGCCCGGGACTAGCGGGAGCCCGAACGCAGTATTTT
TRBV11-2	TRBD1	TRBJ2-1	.	CASSTFQGAGEQFF	TGTGCCAGCAGCACATTCCAGGGGGCGGGTGAGCAGTTCTTC
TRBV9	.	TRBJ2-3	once	CASSVEDTPGDTQYF	TGTGCCAGCAGCGTAGAAGACACGCCGGGGGATACGCAGTATTTT
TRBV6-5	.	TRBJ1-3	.	CASSPVGGDGNTIYF	TGTGCCAGCAGTCCAGTCGGGGGAGATGGAAACACCATATATTTT
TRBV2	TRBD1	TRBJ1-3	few	CASRMGQGIDNTIYF	TGTGCCAGCAGGATGGGACAGGGAATCGATAACACCATATATTTT
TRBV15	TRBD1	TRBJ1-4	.	CATSRGRDRADRVF	TGTGCCACCAGCAGAGGGCGAGATAGGGCGGACAGGGTTTTT
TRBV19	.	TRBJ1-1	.	CASSPPGYTEAFF	TGTGCCAGTAGTCCCCCGGGATACACTGAAGCTTTCTTT
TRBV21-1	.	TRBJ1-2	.	CASSNRDRDDYGYTF	TGTGCCAGCAGCAACCGGGACAGGGACGACTATGGCTACACCTTC
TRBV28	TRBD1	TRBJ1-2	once	CASSLPQGARWGYTF	TGTGCCAGCAGTTTACCCCAGGGGGCCCGGTGGGGCTACACCTTC
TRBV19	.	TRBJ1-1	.	CASSRMETEAFF	TGTGCCAGTAGTAGGATGGAGACTGAAGCTTTCTTT
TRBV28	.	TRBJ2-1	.	CASTLWDNYNEQFF	TGTGCCAGCACACTCTGGGACAACTACAATGAGCAGTTCTTC
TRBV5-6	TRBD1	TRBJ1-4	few	CASSLGDRDNEKLFF	TGTGCCAGCAGCTTGGGGGACAGGGATAATGAAAAACTGTTTTTT